Following are 5 T cell receptor beta chains from one sample sequenced in a study of T cells in Graves' hyperthyroidism and ophthalmopathy. RNA transcripts served as the template for amplifying TCR beta CDR3 regions. The TCR CDR3 was amplified in a first-round RT-PCR using the HTBI primer set. From the multiplex PCR reads, TCRdb called clonotypes with MiXCR, one entry per CDR3 protein. Of around 450,000 distinct CDR3 sequences listed, approximately 15% are singletons. Sequences were obtained from blood. These receptors were obtained from a woman younger than 30 with Graves' hyperthyroidism.

The V gene is TRBV28, the J gene TRBJ1-1; 7 nucleotides align to TRBD1. Looked up from germline, CDR1 is MDHEN and CDR2 is SYDVKM. J gave up 7 bases and V 5 bases, and 13 bases lay outside the gene matches. The CDR3 extends over 15 amino acids. The CDR3 here is CASSRGSGGFGEAFF. DNA for the CDR3: TGTGCCAGCAGTAGGGGGTCAGGGGGGTTCGGTGAAGCTTTCTTT.

This chain uses TRBV4-3 with TRBJ1-2; 9 positions agree with TRBD1. The CDR3 runs to 15 residues. Trimming at V came to 1 base and at J to 7 bases, leaving 7 bases not matched to a gene. CDR1 and CDR2 from the germline V gene are LGHNA and YSLEER. Here the CDR3 reads CASSQVNRGLGGYTF. The CDR3 DNA sequence: TGCGCCAGCAGCCAAGTGAACAGGGGGCTGGGTGGCTACACCTTC.

This clonotype was recorded a few times. The chain links TRBV7-9 to TRBJ1-2; D gene ambiguous. V was cut by 5 bases and J by 4 bases, with 8 bases left in between. The CDR3 has 12 amino acids. Germline loops: CDR1 SEHNR, CDR2 FQNEAQ (reference sequence). CDR3 in amino acids: CASSGRRYGYTF. Here the CDR3 DNA reads TGTGCCAGCAGCGGACGGCGCTATGGCTACACCTTC.

With respect to this clonotype: A much larger clone lies one base from this, so it may be a read error. The V and J genes are TRBV11-2 and TRBJ1-2; 9 positions match TRBD1. The CDR3 extends over 15 amino acids. CDR1 SGHAT and CDR2 FQNNGV come from the germline V gene. V lost 5 bases, J lost 8 bases, and 12 bases stayed unmatched. For the CDR3, the DNA is TGTGCCAGCAGCATAAGGCGGACAGGGGTAGGAGGCTACACCTTC. Translating it yields CASSIRRTGVGGYTF.

J is TRBJ1-1 and V is TRBV7-9; D call uncertain. Germline V lookup: CDR1 SEHNR, CDR2 FQNEAQ (reference sequence). Trimming took 6 bases from V and 10 from J, leaving 27 bases between them. This CDR3 is 16 amino acids long. CDR3 bases: TGTGCCAGCAGGCCCCCGCCCCGGGCCTCGGTAGCTGGAGCTTTCTTT. As protein: CASRPPPRASVAGAFF.